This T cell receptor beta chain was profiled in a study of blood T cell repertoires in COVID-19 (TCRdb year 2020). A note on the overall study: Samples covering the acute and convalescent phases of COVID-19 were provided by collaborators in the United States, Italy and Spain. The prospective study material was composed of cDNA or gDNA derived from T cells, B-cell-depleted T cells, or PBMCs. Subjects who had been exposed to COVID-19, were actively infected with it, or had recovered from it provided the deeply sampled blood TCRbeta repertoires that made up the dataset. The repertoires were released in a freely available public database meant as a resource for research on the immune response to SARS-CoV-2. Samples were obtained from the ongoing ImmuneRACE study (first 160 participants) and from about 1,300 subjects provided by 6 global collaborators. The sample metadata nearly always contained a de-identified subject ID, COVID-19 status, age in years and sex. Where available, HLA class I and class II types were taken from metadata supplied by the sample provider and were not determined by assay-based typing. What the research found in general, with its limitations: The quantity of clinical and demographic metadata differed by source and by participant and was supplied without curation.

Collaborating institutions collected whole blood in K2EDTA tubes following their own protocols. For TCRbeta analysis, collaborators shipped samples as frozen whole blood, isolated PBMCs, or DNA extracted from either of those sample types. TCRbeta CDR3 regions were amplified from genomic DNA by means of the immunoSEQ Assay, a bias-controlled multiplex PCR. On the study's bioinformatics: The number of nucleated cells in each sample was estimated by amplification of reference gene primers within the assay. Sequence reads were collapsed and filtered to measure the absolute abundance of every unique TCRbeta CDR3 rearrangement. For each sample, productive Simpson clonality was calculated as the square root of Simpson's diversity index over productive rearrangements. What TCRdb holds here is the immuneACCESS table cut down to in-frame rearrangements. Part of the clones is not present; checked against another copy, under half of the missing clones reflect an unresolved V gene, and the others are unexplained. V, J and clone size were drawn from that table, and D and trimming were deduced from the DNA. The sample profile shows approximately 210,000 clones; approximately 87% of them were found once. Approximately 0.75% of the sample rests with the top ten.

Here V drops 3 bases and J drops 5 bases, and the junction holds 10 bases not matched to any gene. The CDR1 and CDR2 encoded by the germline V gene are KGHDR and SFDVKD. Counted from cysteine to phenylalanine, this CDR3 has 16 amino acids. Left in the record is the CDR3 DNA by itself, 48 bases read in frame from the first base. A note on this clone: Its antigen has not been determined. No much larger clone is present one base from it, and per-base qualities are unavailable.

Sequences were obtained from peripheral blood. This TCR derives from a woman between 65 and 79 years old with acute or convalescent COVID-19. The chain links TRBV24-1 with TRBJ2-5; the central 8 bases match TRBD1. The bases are TGTGCCACCAGTGATCCGACCGGACAGGGCCGCGAGACCCAGTACTTC. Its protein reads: CATSDPTGQGRETQYF.